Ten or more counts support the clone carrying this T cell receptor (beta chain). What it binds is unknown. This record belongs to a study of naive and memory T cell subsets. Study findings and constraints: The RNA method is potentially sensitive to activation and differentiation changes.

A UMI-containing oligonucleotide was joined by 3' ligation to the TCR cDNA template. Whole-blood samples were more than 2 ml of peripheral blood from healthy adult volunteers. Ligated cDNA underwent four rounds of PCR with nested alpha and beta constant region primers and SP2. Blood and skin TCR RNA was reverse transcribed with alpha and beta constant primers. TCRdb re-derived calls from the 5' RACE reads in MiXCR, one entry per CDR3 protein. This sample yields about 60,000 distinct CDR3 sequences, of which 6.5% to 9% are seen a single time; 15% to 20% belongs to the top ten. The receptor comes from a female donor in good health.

The CDR3 DNA follows: TGTGCCAGCAGCGCCGGGACTAGCGGCTACGAGCAGTACTTC. Its protein product is CASSAGTSGYEQYF. The V call is TRBV28, the J call TRBJ2-7; 11 bases line up with TRBD2. The CDR3 consists of 14 residues. Germline V CDR1 and CDR2: MDHEN, SYDVKM. V trimming: 6 bases; J trimming: 3 bases; junction bases outside the gene matches: 4.